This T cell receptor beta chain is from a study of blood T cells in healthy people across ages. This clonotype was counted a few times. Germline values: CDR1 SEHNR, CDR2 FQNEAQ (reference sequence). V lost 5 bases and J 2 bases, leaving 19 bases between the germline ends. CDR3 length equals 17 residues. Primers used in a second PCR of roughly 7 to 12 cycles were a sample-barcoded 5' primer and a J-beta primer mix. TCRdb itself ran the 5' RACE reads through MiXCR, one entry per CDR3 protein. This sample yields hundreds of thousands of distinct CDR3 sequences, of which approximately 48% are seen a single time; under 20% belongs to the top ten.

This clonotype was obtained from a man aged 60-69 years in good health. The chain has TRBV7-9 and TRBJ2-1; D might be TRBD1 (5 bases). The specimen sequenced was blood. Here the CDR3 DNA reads TGTGCCAGCAGCCCACGTCCCACTCGACAGCCCTACAATGAGCAGTTCTTC. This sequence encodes CASSPRPTRQPYNEQFF.